This is a list of T cell receptor beta chains from one sample in a study of T cell repertoires and HLA-DP antigens. Some clones are missing from TCRdb's copy, which holds only in-frame ones; the method was immunoSEQ multiplex PCR. The sample has around 100,000 clones, about 91% seen once. These TCRs are of unknown antigen specificity. Sequenced: CD4+ T cells from PBMCs. The receptors here all came from a woman aged 18-29 years in good health and CMV-seronegative. CDR3s include the opening cysteine and the closing phenylalanine or tryptophan. The D gene is left open where the match is weak. Where a row states a size, it is once, few, many or the class of an expanded clone; other rows omit it.

clone_size: once
j_call: TRBJ2-1
cdr3_length: 17
d_call: TRBD2
v_call: TRBV11-3
cdr3_nt: TGTGCCAGCAGCTTATACACTAGCGGGAGTGCTGCCAATGAGCAGTTCTTC
cdr3_aa: CASSLYTSGSAANEQFF

clone_size: few
j_call: TRBJ1-5
cdr3_length: 16
d_call: TRBD1
v_call: TRBV7-9
cdr3_nt: TGTGCCAGCAGCTTAGGGACAGGGGGCGGCAATCAGCCCCAGCATTTT
cdr3_aa: CASSLGTGGGNQPQHF

clone_size: -
j_call: TRBJ2-3
cdr3_length: 14
d_call: TRBD1
v_call: TRBV9
cdr3_nt: TGTGCCAGCCAGACAGGGGATAGCACAGATACGCAGTATTTT
cdr3_aa: CASQTGDSTDTQYF

clone_size: -
j_call: TRBJ2-1
cdr3_length: 17
d_call: TRBD2
v_call: TRBV27
cdr3_nt: TGTGCCAGCAGTTTTTTACGGCGGGAGAGGACCTACAATGAGCAGTTCTTC
cdr3_aa: CASSFLRRERTYNEQFF

clone_size: -
j_call: TRBJ2-3
cdr3_length: 13
d_call: -
v_call: TRBV7-6
cdr3_nt: TGTGCCAGCAGCACTGGAGCGAGAGATACGCAGTATTTT
cdr3_aa: CASSTGARDTQYF

clone_size: -
j_call: TRBJ1-5
cdr3_length: 15
d_call: -
v_call: TRBV6-5
cdr3_nt: TGTGCCAGCAGTTACTCGAGATCGGGGGTTCAGCCCCAGCATTTT
cdr3_aa: CASSYSRSGVQPQHF

clone_size: -
j_call: TRBJ2-7
cdr3_length: 15
d_call: TRBD2
v_call: TRBV5-4
cdr3_nt: TGTGCCAGCACTCCCAATAGCGGGAGCAGTTACGAGCAGTACTTC
cdr3_aa: CASTPNSGSSYEQYF

clone_size: -
j_call: TRBJ1-2
cdr3_length: 15
d_call: -
v_call: TRBV7-6
cdr3_nt: TGTGCCAGCAGCTTATTGAGGTCCAAAAGGGGCTACTACACCTTC
cdr3_aa: CASSLLRSKRGYYTF

clone_size: -
j_call: TRBJ2-7
cdr3_length: 13
d_call: -
v_call: TRBV18
cdr3_nt: TGTGCCAGCTCACCACCGTCTTCCCGCGAGCAGTACTTC
cdr3_aa: CASSPPSSREQYF

clone_size: -
j_call: TRBJ2-5
cdr3_length: 17
d_call: -
v_call: TRBV4-3
cdr3_nt: TGCGCCAGCAGCCAATTCGGGTTCGGGGGTCGGGGAGAGACCCAGTACTTC
cdr3_aa: CASSQFGFGGRGETQYF

clone_size: -
j_call: TRBJ2-1
cdr3_length: 11
d_call: -
v_call: TRBV29-1
cdr3_nt: TGCAGCGTTGAAGTGAACAATGAGCAGTTCTTC
cdr3_aa: CSVEVNNEQFF

clone_size: -
j_call: TRBJ2-1
cdr3_length: 16
d_call: TRBD2
v_call: TRBV4-2
cdr3_nt: TGTGCCAGCAGCCAAGATCGGACTAGCGGGAGCAATGAGCAGTTCTTC
cdr3_aa: CASSQDRTSGSNEQFF